A single sample gave rise to the 32 T cell receptor beta chains below, sequenced in a study of cytomegalovirus exposure and HLA in healthy donors. The repertoire was sequenced with immunoSEQ multiplex PCR; TCRdb's copy has only in-frame clones and lacks some. The sample has more than 110,000 clones, about 90% seen once; the top ten hold just under 3%. Sequencing was done on a sample of PBMCs. The receptors stem from a man in his late teens or twenties in good health and CMV-seronegative.

The rearrangement uses TRBV5-1 and TRBJ1-3, with D hard to call. The germline gives CDR1 SGHRS, CDR2 YFSETQ. The germline V and J ends were trimmed by 1 base and 4 bases, with 15 bases remaining between them. This CDR3 has 16 amino acids. CDR3 sequence reads: CASSLWTGERGNTIYF. CDR3 coding DNA: TGCGCCAGCAGCTTGTGGACGGGAGAACGCGGAAACACCATATATTTT.

The rearrangement joins TRBV5-1 to TRBJ2-2; 7 positions agree with TRBD1. This CDR3 has 14 amino acids. Germline V CDR1 and CDR2: SGHRS, YFSETQ. J was trimmed by 5 bases and V by 2 bases; bases with no gene match: 3. The chain's CDR3 is CASSFLQGTGELFF. The DNA for the CDR3 is TGCGCCAGCAGCTTCTTACAGGGGACCGGGGAGCTGTTTTTT.

The J gene is TRBJ1-4, the V gene TRBV27; 11 bases are shared with TRBD1. Germline V CDR1 and CDR2: MNHEY, SMNVEV (reference sequence). The CDR3 length is 16 residues. After removal of 4 bases from V and 2 bases from J, the junction contained 3 bases not matched to a gene. The CDR3 protein is CASSSDRGRTNEKLFF. Written as DNA, the CDR3 is TGTGCCAGCAGTTCGGACAGGGGGCGGACTAATGAAAAACTGTTTTTT.

This clone was detected only once. The chain employs TRBV2 and TRBJ2-5; D might be TRBD2 (6 bases). The CDR3 has 12 residues. The V end lost 9 bases, the J end lost 0 bases, and 8 bases lay between the germline ends. Germline assignment: CDR1 SNHLY and CDR2 FYNNEI. The CDR3 coding sequence is TGTGCCAGTGCGGGGTACCAAGAGACCCAGTACTTC. It codes for CASAGYQETQYF.

This clone was seen once. The gene calls are TRBV18 and TRBJ2-7; 9 bases fit TRBD2. Germline CDR1 KGHSH, CDR2 LQKENI. The CDR3 has 14 amino acids. The junction had 2 bases not matched to a gene; V was cut back by 3 bases and J by 2 bases. Here the CDR3 DNA reads TGTGCCAGCTCACCGGGCGGGAGGGCCTACGAGCAGTACTTC. It encodes CASSPGGRAYEQYF.

The genes are TRBV11-2 and TRBJ1-1; D is undetermined. Between the trimmed V and J ends, which lost 7 bases and 2 bases, there was a span of 14 bases. The CDR3 spans 14 residues. Germline V CDR1 and CDR2: SGHAT, FQNNGV. The CDR3 sequence is CASTPVFANTEAFF. The CDR3 nucleotides read TGTGCCAGCACCCCGGTTTTTGCCAACACTGAAGCTTTCTTT.

This chain links TRBV5-1 with TRBJ1-3; D is perhaps TRBD1 (5 bases). Germline assignment: CDR1 SGHRS and CDR2 YFSETQ. The CDR3 has 16 amino acids. With 4 bases removed from V and 2 bases from J, the gap between germline ends came to 16 bases. CDR3 in amino acids: CASSPVTGSAGNTIYF. The CDR3 DNA sequence: TGCGCCAGCAGCCCGGTAACAGGTTCAGCTGGAAACACCATATATTTT. Based on the CDR3 plus reference TRBV5-1 and TRBJ1-3, the full variable domain is KAGVTQTPRYLIKTRGQQVTLSCSPISGHRSVSWYQQTPGQGLQFLFEYFSETQRNKGNFPGRFSGRQFSNSRSEMNVSTLELGDSALYLCASSPVTGSAGNTIYFGEGSWLTVV.

V usage is TRBV28 and J usage is TRBJ2-6, with unresolved D. Trimming removed 5 bases at V and 3 bases at J, with 11 bases between. Germline CDR1 MDHEN, CDR2 SYDVKM. The CDR3 contains 15 residues. CDR3 in DNA: TGTGCCAGCAGTCGGAACAGTGATGGGGCCAACGTCCTGACTTTC. It encodes CASSRNSDGANVLTF.

The chain couples TRBV27 to TRBJ2-2, with D unclear. From germline, CDR1 is MNHEY and CDR2 SMNVEV (reference sequence). This CDR3 is 15 amino acids long. Trimming shortened V by 3 bases and J by 3 bases, and 11 bases separated the two germline ends. The CDR3 nucleotides read TGTGCCAGCAGTTTGGCAGGCTCGGACACCGGGGAGCTGTTTTTT. Translated, it gives CASSLAGSDTGELFF.

This clone showed up just once. The chain links TRBV7-9 to TRBJ2-3; no clear D gene. CDR1 is SEHNR, CDR2 FQNEAQ, per germline (reference sequence). The CDR3 runs to 14 residues. V gave up 4 bases and J gave up 0 bases, with 8 bases separating them. CDR3 residues: CASSYVLSTDTQYF. In nucleotides, the CDR3 is TGTGCCAGCAGCTATGTCCTGAGCACAGATACGCAGTATTTT.

The chain recombines TRBV6-6 with TRBJ1-1, with D possibly TRBD1 on 6 matching bases. V lost 5 bases, J lost 4 bases, and 14 bases lay in between. The CDR3 extends over 14 amino acids. The germline V gene encodes CDR1 MNHNY and CDR2 SVGAGI (reference sequence). The CDR3 reads CASSGAGGGTEAFF. The CDR3, as DNA: TGTGCCAGCAGTGGGGCGGGGGGCGGCACTGAAGCTTTCTTT.

The chain carries TRBV4-1 and TRBJ1-1; the match to TRBD1 covers 7 bases. This CDR3 contains 15 residues. CDR1 MGHRA and CDR2 YSYEKL come from the germline V gene. After removal of 2 bases from V and 5 bases from J, the junction contained 8 bases not matched to a gene. For the CDR3, the DNA is TGCGCCAGCAGCCAACCCGGGACAGTGGGAACTGAAGCTTTCTTT. This gives the protein CASSQPGTVGTEAFF.

The chain couples TRBV5-6 to TRBJ2-3; possibly TRBD2 for D (6 bases). The CDR3 is made up of 16 amino acids. CDR1 SGHDT and CDR2 YYEEEE come from the germline V gene. V shed 2 bases and J shed 0 bases, with 13 bases lying between them. The CDR3 DNA is TGTGCCAGCAGCTTTCTTAGCGGTACCAGCACAGATACGCAGTATTTT. Its protein is CASSFLSGTSTDTQYF.

The V and J genes are TRBV7-9 and TRBJ2-5, with D uncertain. V gave up 6 bases and J gave up 2 bases, with 10 bases separating them. In germline, CDR1 is SEHNR, CDR2 FQNEAQ (reference sequence). This CDR3 has 13 residues. CDR3 amino acids: CASRYTIQETQYF. CDR3 coding DNA: TGTGCCAGCAGGTACACTATACAAGAGACCCAGTACTTC.

The chain joins TRBV19 to TRBJ2-7, with 8 bases identical to TRBD2. J gave up 0 bases and V 3 bases, and 4 bases lay outside the gene matches. CDR3 length equals 15 residues. Germline CDR1 and CDR2: LNHDA and SQIVND (reference sequence). The CDR3 spells CASSIPSGSSYEQYF. The CDR3, as DNA: TGTGCCAGTAGTATCCCCAGCGGGAGCTCCTACGAGCAGTACTTC.

Only one count was recorded for this clone. V gene TRBV5-4 combines with J gene TRBJ2-1, with D possibly being TRBD1 (6 bases). Germline CDR1 SGHNT, CDR2 YYREEE (reference sequence). The V end was cut by 0 bases, the J end by 7 bases, with 11 bases between. This CDR3 is built from 14 residues. CDR3 DNA: TGTGCCAGCAGCTTGGATGGGACAAATAATGAGCAGTTCTTC. Translation gives CASSLDGTNNEQFF.

The J gene is TRBJ2-2, the V gene TRBV7-9; TRBD1 agrees at 7 bases. The V gene's germline CDR1 is SEHNR and CDR2 FQNEAQ (reference sequence). The CDR3 covers 17 residues. The V and J ends lost 7 bases and 2 bases, in that order; junction bases with no gene match: 13. The CDR3 sequence: CASTLERWDSNTGELFF. CDR3 nucleotide sequence: TGTGCCAGCACCTTGGAGCGGTGGGACAGTAACACCGGGGAGCTGTTTTTT.

The V gene is TRBV7-2, the J gene TRBJ2-5; 9 bases match TRBD2. There are 16 residues in the CDR3. Per the germline V gene, CDR1 is SGHTA and CDR2 is FQGNSA. The trim removed 1 base at V and 5 bases at J, leaving 8 bases unmatched. The CDR3 nucleotides read TGTGCCAGCAGCTTAGGGGGCGGGAGGGTTGGTGAGACCCAGTACTTC. This translates into CASSLGGGRVGETQYF. Filled out from reference TRBV7-2 and TRBJ2-5, the complete variable domain reads GAGVSQSPSNKVTEKGKDVELRCDPISGHTALYWYRQSLGQGLEFLIYFQGNSAPDKSGLPSDRFSAERTGGSVSTLTIQRTQQEDSAVYLCASSLGGGRVGETQYFGPGTRLLVL.

This chain connects TRBV7-2 to TRBJ1-5; tentative D call: TRBD1 (5 bases). The CDR3 spans 14 residues. Trimming shortened V by 5 bases and J by 1 base, and 9 bases separated the two germline ends. Germline CDR1 reads SGHTA; CDR2 reads FQGNSA. The CDR3, as DNA: TGTGCCAGCAGCGTAGACAGAAGCAATCAGCCCCAGCATTTT. This encodes CASSVDRSNQPQHF.

This clone was found once. The rearrangement uses TRBV7-8 and TRBJ2-7, with D tentatively TRBD2 (6 bases). CDR1 and CDR2 (germline): SGHVS, FQNEAQ. This CDR3 is 15 amino acids long. Trimming shortened V by 1 base and J by 3 bases, and 13 bases separated the two germline ends. The CDR3 loop is CASSLGAGSLYEQYF. CDR3 DNA: TGTGCCAGCAGCTTAGGGGCGGGATCACTCTACGAGCAGTACTTC. Combining the CDR3 with reference TRBV7-8 and TRBJ2-7 gives the whole variable domain GAGVSQSPRYKVAKRGQDVALRCDPISGHVSLFWYQQALGQGPEFLTYFQNEAQLDKSGLPSDRFFAERPEGSVSTLKIQRTQQEDSAVYLCASSLGAGSLYEQYFGPGTRLTVT.

The CDR3 sequence: CASSHPVWGGRYNEQFF. DNA of the CDR3: TGTGCCAGCAGCCACCCCGTTTGGGGGGGCCGTTACAATGAGCAGTTCTTC. V gene TRBV14 combines with J gene TRBJ2-1, with D perhaps matching TRBD2 (7 bases). This CDR3 region has 17 residues. Per germline, CDR1 SGHDN and CDR2 FVKESK. V dropped 3 bases and J dropped 4 bases, with 19 bases sitting between them.

This clone was picked up a small number of times. The chain carries TRBV6-5 and TRBJ2-7; D is ambiguous. Per germline, CDR1 MNHEY and CDR2 SVGAGI. CDR3 length: 12 residues. V lost 5 bases and J lost 7, with 12 bases in between. CDR3 protein: CASSLQLGEQYF. DNA of the CDR3: TGTGCCAGCAGTCTTCAACTCGGGGAGCAGTACTTC.

V usage is TRBV28 and J usage is TRBJ2-7; TRBD2 matches at 8 bases. Trimming removed 7 bases from V and 2 bases from J; junction bases left unmatched: 7. This CDR3 has 14 amino acids. CDR1 is MDHEN and CDR2 is SYDVKM in the germline V gene. The CDR3 sequence is CASTTTSGTYEQYF. In DNA form, the CDR3 reads TGTGCCAGCACCACCACTAGCGGCACCTACGAGCAGTACTTC.

The chain couples TRBV29-1 to TRBJ2-3; D is ambiguous. Germline lookup yields CDR1 SQVTM and CDR2 ANQGSEA. The CDR3 consists of 11 residues. V lost 2 bases to trimming and J lost 7 bases, with 7 bases between them. The CDR3: CSVELGNTQYF. DNA for the CDR3: TGCAGCGTTGAATTGGGCAATACGCAGTATTTT.

The V call is TRBV28, the J call TRBJ2-1, with TRBD1 identical over 9 bases. Germline assignment: CDR1 MDHEN and CDR2 SYDVKM. Trimming at V came to 7 bases and at J to 6 bases, leaving 10 bases not matched to a gene. The length of the CDR3 is 15 residues. DNA of the CDR3: TGTGCCAGCATCCGACCGACAGGGGGTTTCAATGAGCAGTTCTTC. Protein product: CASIRPTGGFNEQFF.

V gene TRBV19 combines with J gene TRBJ2-7; tentatively, D is TRBD2 (5 bases). The CDR3 is made up of 15 amino acids. Germline V gene sequence: CDR1 LNHDA, CDR2 SQIVND (reference sequence). With 3 bases removed from V and 3 bases from J, the gap between germline ends came to 15 bases. The CDR3 here is CASSIAGMGYYEQYF. Written as DNA, the CDR3 is TGTGCCAGTAGTATTGCGGGCATGGGGTACTACGAGCAGTACTTC. The full variable domain, its missing parts supplied by reference TRBV19 and TRBJ2-7, is DGGITQSPKYLFRKEGQNVTLSCEQNLNHDAMYWYRQDPGQGLRLIYYSQIVNDFQKGDIAEGYSVSREKKESFPLTVTSAQKNPTAFYLCASSIAGMGYYEQYFGPGTRLTVT.

The chain couples TRBV28 to TRBJ2-5, with D possibly being TRBD1 (6 bases). The V and J ends lost 3 bases and 5 bases respectively, with 22 bases between them. This CDR3 has 17 residues. Germline CDR1 MDHEN, CDR2 SYDVKM. The CDR3 loop reads CASSLLGAQGSVETQYF. In DNA form, the CDR3 reads TGTGCCAGCAGTTTGTTGGGGGCACAGGGTAGTGTGGAGACCCAGTACTTC. The full variable domain, in which reference TRBV28 and TRBJ2-5 provide the parts outside the CDR3, is DVKVTQSSRYLVKRTGEKVFLECVQDMDHENMFWYRQDPGLGLRLIYFSYDVKMKEKGDIPEGYSVSREKKERFSLILESASTNQTSMYLCASSLLGAQGSVETQYFGPGTRLLVL.

This clone occurred once. The chain uses TRBV19 and TRBJ2-1, with D possibly matching TRBD2 (6 bases). Trimming cost V 4 bases and J 5 bases, with 12 bases left between them. Germline CDR1 is LNHDA and CDR2 is SQIVND (reference sequence). This CDR3 contains 14 residues. The CDR3 is CASSSAREHNEQFF. CDR3 nucleotides: TGTGCCAGTAGTAGCGCCCGGGAGCACAATGAGCAGTTCTTC.

The rearrangement joins TRBV7-8 to TRBJ2-7; 9 nucleotides match TRBD1. V lost 1 base and J lost 6; bases outside the gene matches: 13. Germline V gene sequence: CDR1 SGHVS, CDR2 FQNEAQ. This CDR3 spans 17 amino acids. The CDR3 DNA is TGTGCCAGCAGCTTAGACCCAAGGCGGGACAGGGCCATCGAGCAGTACTTC. Its protein is CASSLDPRRDRAIEQYF.

The chain joins TRBV6-6 to TRBJ2-1, with 7 bases that match TRBD2. Germline loops: CDR1 MNHNY, CDR2 SVGAGI (reference sequence). Trimming at V came to 5 bases and at J to 0 bases, leaving 1 base not matched to a gene. The CDR3 totals 14 residues. The CDR3 sequence: CASSRTSSYNEQFF. CDR3 coding DNA: TGTGCCAGCAGTCGGACTAGCTCCTACAATGAGCAGTTCTTC.

Notes on this clone: Other DNA sequences in the sample encode the same CDR3. The gene calls are TRBV19 and TRBJ2-7, with D possibly TRBD1 on 5 matching bases. This CDR3 region has 14 residues. With 6 bases removed from V and 4 bases from J, the gap between germline ends came to 16 bases. Germline CDR1 is LNHDA and CDR2 is SQIVND (reference sequence). CDR3 bases: TGTGCCAGTAGCATCGGCACAGGTGCTTACGAGCAGTACTTC. It encodes CASSIGTGAYEQYF. The variable domain in full, completed from reference TRBV19 and TRBJ2-7, reads DGGITQSPKYLFRKEGQNVTLSCEQNLNHDAMYWYRQDPGQGLRLIYYSQIVNDFQKGDIAEGYSVSREKKESFPLTVTSAQKNPTAFYLCASSIGTGAYEQYFGPGTRLTVT.

This chain uses TRBV19 with TRBJ1-3; 8 nucleotides align to TRBD1. Germline CDR1 reads LNHDA; CDR2 reads SQIVND (reference sequence). V trimming: 5 bases; J trimming: 2 bases; junction bases outside the gene matches: 11. The CDR3 covers 17 residues. CDR3 in DNA: TGTGCCAGTAGTCCCCGGACAGGGTATATAGCTGGAAACACCATATATTTT. It specifies CASSPRTGYIAGNTIYF.